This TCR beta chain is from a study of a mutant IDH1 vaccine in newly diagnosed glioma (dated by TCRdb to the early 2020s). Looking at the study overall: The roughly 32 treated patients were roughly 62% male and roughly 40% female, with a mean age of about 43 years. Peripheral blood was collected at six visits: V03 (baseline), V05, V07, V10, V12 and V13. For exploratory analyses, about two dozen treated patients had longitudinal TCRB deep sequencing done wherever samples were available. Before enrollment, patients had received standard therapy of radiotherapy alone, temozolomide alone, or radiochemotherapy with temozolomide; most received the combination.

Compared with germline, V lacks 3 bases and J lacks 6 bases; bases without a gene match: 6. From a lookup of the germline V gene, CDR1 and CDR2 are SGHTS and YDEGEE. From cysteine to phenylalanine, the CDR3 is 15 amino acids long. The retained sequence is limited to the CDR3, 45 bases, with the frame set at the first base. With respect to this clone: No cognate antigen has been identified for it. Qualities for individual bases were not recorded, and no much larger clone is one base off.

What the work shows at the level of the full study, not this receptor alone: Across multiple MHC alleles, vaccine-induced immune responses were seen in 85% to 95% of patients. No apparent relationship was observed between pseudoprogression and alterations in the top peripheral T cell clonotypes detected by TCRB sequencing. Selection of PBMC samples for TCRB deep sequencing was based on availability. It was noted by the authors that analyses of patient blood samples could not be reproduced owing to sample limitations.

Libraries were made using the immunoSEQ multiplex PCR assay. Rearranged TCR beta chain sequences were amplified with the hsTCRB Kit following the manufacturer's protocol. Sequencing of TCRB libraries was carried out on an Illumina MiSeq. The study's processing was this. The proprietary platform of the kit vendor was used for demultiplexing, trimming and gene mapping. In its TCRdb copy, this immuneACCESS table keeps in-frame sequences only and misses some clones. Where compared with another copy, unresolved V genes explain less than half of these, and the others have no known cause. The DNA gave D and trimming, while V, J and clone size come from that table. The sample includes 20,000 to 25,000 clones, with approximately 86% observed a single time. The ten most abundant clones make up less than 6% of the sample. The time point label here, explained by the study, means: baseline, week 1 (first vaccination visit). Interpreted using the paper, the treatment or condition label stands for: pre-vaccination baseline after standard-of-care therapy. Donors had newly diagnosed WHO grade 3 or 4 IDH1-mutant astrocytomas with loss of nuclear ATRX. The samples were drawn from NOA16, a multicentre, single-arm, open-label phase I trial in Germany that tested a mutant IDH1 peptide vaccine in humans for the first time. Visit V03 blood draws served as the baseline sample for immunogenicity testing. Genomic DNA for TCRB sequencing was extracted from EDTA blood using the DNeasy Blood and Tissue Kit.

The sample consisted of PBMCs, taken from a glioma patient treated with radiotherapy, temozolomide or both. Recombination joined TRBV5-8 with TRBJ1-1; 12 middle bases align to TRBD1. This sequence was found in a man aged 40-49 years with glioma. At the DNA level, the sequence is TGTGCCAGCAGCTCCGGGACAGGGGGCGTCGCTGAAGCTTTCTTT. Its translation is CASSSGTGGVAEAFF.